The rows below give T cell receptor beta chains drawn from one sample of a study of human T cells and chemical hapten exposure. Each CDR3 protein gets one entry after TCRdb re-called the RACE reads with MiXCR. The profile shows 150,000 to 200,000 distinct CDR3 sequences, under 35% of them singletons. This material consisted of whole blood, taken in connection with sensitization to the hapten diphenylcyclopropenone (DPC). These receptors were obtained from a woman in her 30s with alopecia areata. Some clones in this sample may be carry-over from other donors' samples. CDR3s include the opening cysteine and the closing phenylalanine or tryptophan. D genes are given only for firm matches. Size is stated for part of the rows, as once, few or many counts, or as a class when the clone is expanded.

j_call: TRBJ2-7; cdr3_length: 15; clone_size: once; v_call: TRBV28; d_call: -; cdr3_aa: CASSPGTGALYEQYF; cdr3_nt: TGTGCCAGCAGCCCGGGAACGGGGGCACTCTACGAGCAGTACTTC
j_call: TRBJ2-4; cdr3_length: 14; clone_size: -; v_call: TRBV11-2; d_call: -; cdr3_aa: CASSLFDSGNIQYF; cdr3_nt: TGTGCCAGCAGCTTATTCGACTCAGGAAACATTCAGTACTTC
j_call: TRBJ2-7; cdr3_length: 14; clone_size: few; v_call: TRBV29-1; d_call: -; cdr3_aa: CSVLPSQGGYEQYF; cdr3_nt: TGCAGCGTCCTCCCGAGCCAGGGGGGCTACGAGCAGTACTTC
j_call: TRBJ2-1; cdr3_length: 15; clone_size: many; v_call: TRBV4-2; d_call: -; cdr3_aa: CASSRLSLRSNEQFF; cdr3_nt: TGTGCCAGCAGCCGCCTGAGCCTGAGGTCGAATGAGCAGTTCTTC
j_call: TRBJ1-4; cdr3_length: 13; clone_size: -; v_call: TRBV20-1; d_call: -; cdr3_aa: CSAHSARAEKLFF; cdr3_nt: TGCAGTGCTCATTCGGCTAGGGCCGAAAAACTGTTTTTT
j_call: TRBJ2-3; cdr3_length: 15; clone_size: once; v_call: TRBV9; d_call: -; cdr3_aa: CASSVVGWVTDTQYF; cdr3_nt: TGTGCCAGCAGCGTAGTTGGTTGGGTCACAGATACGCAGTATTTT
j_call: TRBJ2-7; cdr3_length: 16; clone_size: -; v_call: TRBV6-1; d_call: TRBD2; cdr3_aa: CASSEAVSGRAREQYF; cdr3_nt: TGTGCCAGCAGTGAAGCTGTAAGCGGGAGGGCCCGCGAGCAGTACTTC
j_call: TRBJ1-1; cdr3_length: 11; clone_size: few; v_call: TRBV20-1; d_call: -; cdr3_aa: CSAQQGTEAFF; cdr3_nt: TGCAGTGCTCAACAGGGCACTGAAGCTTTCTTT
j_call: TRBJ2-1; cdr3_length: 12; clone_size: -; v_call: TRBV11-2; d_call: -; cdr3_aa: CASSWSYNEQFF; cdr3_nt: TGTGCCAGCAGTTGGTCCTACAATGAGCAGTTCTTC
j_call: TRBJ1-2; cdr3_length: 13; clone_size: few; v_call: TRBV7-3; d_call: -; cdr3_aa: CASSEGQDYGYTF; cdr3_nt: TGTGCCAGCAGCGAGGGACAAGACTATGGCTACACCTTC
j_call: TRBJ2-7; cdr3_length: 15; clone_size: -; v_call: TRBV28; d_call: TRBD2; cdr3_aa: CASSLRTSGSLEQYF; cdr3_nt: TGTGCCAGCAGTCTCCGGACTAGCGGGAGTCTCGAGCAGTACTTC
j_call: TRBJ1-2; cdr3_length: 13; clone_size: -; v_call: TRBV20-1; d_call: TRBD1; cdr3_aa: CSAHGQANYGYTF; cdr3_nt: TGCAGTGCACACGGACAGGCCAACTATGGCTACACCTTC
j_call: TRBJ2-1; cdr3_length: 12; clone_size: -; v_call: TRBV4-3; d_call: -; cdr3_aa: CASSQDLPEQFF; cdr3_nt: TGCGCCAGCAGCCAAGATTTACCCGAGCAGTTCTTC
j_call: TRBJ2-5; cdr3_length: 14; clone_size: -; v_call: TRBV20-1; d_call: -; cdr3_aa: CSAQEHGGQETQYF; cdr3_nt: TGCAGTGCCCAAGAGCACGGGGGCCAAGAGACCCAGTACTTC
j_call: TRBJ1-6; cdr3_length: 13; clone_size: -; v_call: TRBV5-1; d_call: -; cdr3_aa: CASSPRIGSPLHF; cdr3_nt: TGCGCCAGCAGCCCCCGGATTGGGTCACCCCTCCACTTT
j_call: TRBJ2-3; cdr3_length: 16; clone_size: few; v_call: TRBV11-2; d_call: TRBD1; cdr3_aa: CASSTGQAPSYDTQYF; cdr3_nt: TGTGCCAGCAGCACCGGACAGGCCCCCTCGTATGATACGCAGTATTTT
j_call: TRBJ2-6; cdr3_length: 16; clone_size: -; v_call: TRBV7-8; d_call: -; cdr3_aa: CASSPGFGSGANVLTF; cdr3_nt: TGTGCCAGCAGCCCCGGCTTCGGCTCTGGGGCCAACGTCCTGACTTTC
j_call: TRBJ2-5; cdr3_length: 15; clone_size: once; v_call: TRBV29-1; d_call: -; cdr3_aa: CSVWGYRSYQETQYF; cdr3_nt: TGCAGCGTTTGGGGATACAGGTCCTACCAAGAGACCCAGTACTTC
j_call: TRBJ1-5; cdr3_length: 15; clone_size: few; v_call: TRBV20-1; d_call: -; cdr3_aa: CSAPGSGDGNQPQHF; cdr3_nt: TGCAGTGCTCCTGGATCAGGGGACGGCAATCAGCCCCAGCATTTT
j_call: TRBJ2-1; cdr3_length: 14; clone_size: few; v_call: TRBV27; d_call: -; cdr3_aa: CASSLILGNNEQFF; cdr3_nt: TGTGCCAGCAGTTTAATTCTGGGGAACAATGAGCAGTTCTTC